Described below is a single T cell receptor beta chain sequence and its context. What it recognizes is unknown. Using immunoSEQ multiplex PCR, the repertoire was profiled, and TCRdb retains in-frame clones only, with some absent. The table lists around 110,000 clones, about nine tenths of them singletons, with 0.83% in the top ten. This sample is part of a study of T cell clones after liver transplantation. Study context: A pre-transplant mixed lymphocyte reaction with TCRbeta sequencing defined graft-donor-reactive clones followed in post-transplant blood. As an antigen-independent comparator, third-party-reactive TCRbeta sequences came from pre-transplant mixed lymphocyte reactions.

Study outcomes and limitations: In most of the 8 subjects, circulating graft-donor-reactive CD4 TCRbeta sequences fell significantly after transplant. In two subjects, few donor cells limited the measurable donor-reactive repertoire.

This CDR3 is 13 amino acids long. V dropped 7 bases and J dropped 4; count of bases not matched to a gene: 6. Germline-derived CDR1 and CDR2 are MDHEN and SYDVKM. The sample was CD4+ T cells from blood, taken 12 months after liver transplant. The source is a human patient who received a liver transplant. The graft donor may be the source of some T cells. The chain combines TRBV28 with TRBJ2-5, with 7 bases identical to TRBD1. CDR3 bases: TGTGCCAGCACCCCCGGGACAGCAGAGACCCAGTACTTC. Encoded protein: CASTPGTAETQYF. Full variable domain (missing parts from reference TRBV28 and TRBJ2-5): DVKVTQSSRYLVKRTGEKVFLECVQDMDHENMFWYRQDPGLGLRLIYFSYDVKMKEKGDIPEGYSVSREKKERFSLILESASTNQTSMYLCASTPGTAETQYFGPGTRLLVL.